This T cell receptor (beta chain) was captured by sequencing in a study of T-cell memory formation after mild COVID-19. Germline V gene lookup returns CDR1 KGHSH and CDR2 LQKENI. The CDR3 extends over 15 amino acids. V lost 6 bases, J lost 2 bases, and 15 bases lay in between. Study-wide results and caveats: Some SARS-CoV-2-responding clones were already detected in memory before infection. While clones contracting from day 15 to 85 were balanced between CD4 and CD8, later expanders leaned CD4+.

Using constant-segment primers, 5'RACE produced TCR alpha and TCR beta cDNA libraries carrying sample barcodes and UMIs. TCRdb redid the calling of the 5' RACE reads with MiXCR, one entry per CDR3 protein. Counted here are just under 350,000 distinct CDR3 sequences, about an eighth occurring once; the ten biggest clones make up about 21%. Remarks on this clonotype: Its specificity is unknown.

Input material: PBMCs or a T cell subset sorted from them (not recorded which). This rearrangement joins TRBV18 to TRBJ2-3; D unclear. The sequence was obtained from a man aged 18 to 35 who had mild COVID-19 (a few samples of this study predate the infection). Cell type and time point are not known. The chain's CDR3 is CASSLEPTFTDTQYF. CDR3 sequence (DNA): TGTGCCAGCTCCTTGGAACCGACGTTCACAGATACGCAGTATTTT.